Following are 19 T cell receptor beta chains from one sample sequenced in a study of CD8 T cells in Susac syndrome (dated 2019 in TCRdb). Preparation of the library involved the immunoSEQ multiplex PCR assay. RNA was extracted with the RNeasy kit and about 0.5 to 1 ug was reverse transcribed using random hexamers. The public sequencing data were trimmed at Q25 with fastp and processed into clonotypes with MiXCR by TCRdb, which kept only in-frame beta chains. Rows with one shared CDR3 protein collapse into an entry with the most common genes and DNA. The sample yields some 190,000 distinct CDR3 sequences; roughly 95% were counted once. Jointly, the top ten make up more than 0.1% of the sample. The sample taken for sequencing was CD4+ T cells from PBMCs. The receptors were gathered from a human donor in good health.

This sequence joins TRBV4-1 and TRBJ2-7; no definite D call. This CDR3 has 13 amino acids. Germline CDR1 MGHRA, CDR2 YSYEKL. Between the trimmed V and J ends, which lost 4 bases and 6 bases, there was a span of 13 bases. CDR3 nucleotides: TGCGCCAGCAGCCGGTCCTTCGTAGGCGAGCAGTACTTC. Protein product: CASSRSFVGEQYF.

The chain joins TRBV4-3 to TRBJ2-6; no definite D call. In germline, CDR1 is LGHNA, CDR2 YSLEER. CDR3 size: 16 residues. V lost 0 bases to trimming and J lost 0 bases, with 6 bases between them. CDR3 residues: CASSQDRLSGANVLTF. CDR3 sequence (DNA): TGCGCCAGCAGCCAAGATAGACTCTCTGGGGCCAACGTCCTGACTTTC.

This chain connects TRBV7-9 to TRBJ2-3; either TRBD1 or TRBD2 may supply D (5 bases each). Germline V gives CDR1 SEHNR, CDR2 FQNEAQ (reference sequence). The V and J ends lost 5 bases and 3 bases respectively, with 21 bases between them. The CDR3 has 17 amino acids. CDR3 residues: CASSASRGATFTDTQYF. CDR3 DNA sequence: TGTGCCAGCAGCGCGTCACGAGGGGCAACTTTTACAGATACGCAGTATTTT.

This chain uses TRBV6-5 with TRBJ1-5; D ambiguous. The CDR3 loop spans 15 amino acids. Germline V gene lookup returns CDR1 MNHEY and CDR2 SVGAGI. The ends were cut back, 0 bases at V and 2 bases at J, with 8 bases in the middle. This chain's CDR3 is CASSYSRHGNQPQHF. CDR3 in DNA: TGTGCCAGCAGTTACTCTAGGCATGGCAATCAGCCCCAGCATTTT.

This clonotype was picked up one time. The J gene is TRBJ2-1, the V gene TRBV4-1, with D unresolved. This CDR3 spans 15 amino acids. The germline V gene encodes CDR1 MGHRA and CDR2 YSYEKL. The ends were cut back, 4 bases at V and 0 bases at J, with 10 bases in the middle. In nucleotides, the CDR3 is TGCGCCAGCAGCCCTTGGGCTAGCTCCTACAATGAGCAGTTCTTC. Encoded protein: CASSPWASSYNEQFF.

The chain couples TRBV2 to TRBJ1-4; possible D gene TRBD1, 5 bases. CDR3 length: 18 residues. The germline CDR1 and CDR2 sequences are SNHLY and FYNNEI. V gave up 3 bases and J gave up 0 bases, with 17 bases separating them. CDR3 in amino acids: CASSDILKGFSTNEKLFF. In DNA, the CDR3 is TGTGCCAGCAGTGATATCTTAAAGGGGTTTTCAACTAATGAAAAACTGTTTTTT.

This clonotype was found once. The junction differs from germline at one of its ends, possibly a read error. This sequence joins TRBV14 and TRBJ2-1; 9 bases align to TRBD1. The CDR3 is 16 residues long. Germline V gene sequence: CDR1 SGHDN, CDR2 FVKESK. The CDR3 sequence: CASSQDKGQGYNGQFF. The CDR3 nucleotides read TGTGCCAGCAGCCAAGATAAGGGACAGGGCTACAATGGGCAGTTCTTC.

The genes are TRBV9 and TRBJ2-5; no clear D. CDR3 size: 11 residues. The germline gives CDR1 SGDLS, CDR2 YYNGEE. Trimming removed 0 bases at V and 5 bases at J, with 2 bases between. CDR3 amino acids: CASSVDETQYF. CDR3 bases: TGTGCCAGCAGCGTAGATGAGACCCAGTACTTC.

V gene TRBV30 combines with J gene TRBJ2-1, with D hard to call. Trimming removed 1 base at V and 0 bases at J, with 4 bases between. Germline V lookup: CDR1 GTSNPN, CDR2 SVGIG (reference sequence). The CDR3 length is 13 residues. The CDR3 sequence: CAWSDGSYNEQFF. In DNA, the CDR3 is TGTGCCTGGAGTGACGGCTCCTACAATGAGCAGTTCTTC.

V usage is TRBV4-3 and J usage is TRBJ2-7; D gene uncertain. The germline CDR1 and CDR2 sequences are LGHNA and YSLEER. The CDR3 runs 15 residues. Trimming cost V 0 bases and J 5 bases, with 14 bases left between them. The chain's CDR3 is CASSQDPRPYHEQYF. CDR3 sequence (DNA): TGCGCCAGCAGCCAAGATCCCCGTCCGTACCACGAGCAGTACTTC.

The chain uses TRBV29-1 and TRBJ1-1; 7 bases map to TRBD1. The germline gives CDR1 SQVTM, CDR2 ANQGSEA. The CDR3 spans 11 residues. V lost 5 bases and J lost 4; bases outside the gene matches: 1. CDR3 region: CSVRQGTEAFF. In nucleotides, the CDR3 is TGCAGCGTTAGACAGGGCACTGAAGCTTTCTTT.

The gene calls are TRBV29-1 and TRBJ2-3; D possibly corresponds to TRBD2 (5 bases). Germline-derived CDR1 and CDR2 are SQVTM and ANQGSEA. Trimming removed 7 bases from V and 4 bases from J, with 15 bases in between. This CDR3 has 13 amino acids. In DNA form, the CDR3 reads TGCAGCGCCGACTACCTACCCTCAGATACGCAGTATTTT. The encoded protein is CSADYLPSDTQYF.

J is TRBJ2-1 and V is TRBV28; TRBD2 matches at 10 bases. The CDR3 has 16 amino acids. Per the germline V gene, CDR1 is MDHEN and CDR2 is SYDVKM. Trimming removed 5 bases from V and 0 bases from J; junction bases left unmatched: 4. The CDR3 is CASSGSSGSSYNEQFF. DNA of the CDR3: TGTGCCAGCAGTGGTTCTAGCGGGAGCTCCTACAATGAGCAGTTCTTC.

This clonotype appeared a single time. The CDR3 nucleotides read TGCAGCGCCCTGGGGACTAGCGGTCAGGGGAATGAGCAGTTCTTC. This translates into CSALGTSGQGNEQFF. The genes are TRBV29-1 and TRBJ2-1, with 11 nucleotides matching TRBD2. Germline CDR1 reads SQVTM; CDR2 reads ANQGSEA. With V trimmed by 7 bases and J by 7 bases, 12 bases remained unmatched. This CDR3 is 15 amino acids long.

The chain links TRBV29-1 to TRBJ1-2, with TRBD1 identical over 8 bases. The CDR3 spans 12 residues. After removal of 6 bases from V and 8 bases from J, the junction contained 8 bases not matched to a gene. CDR1 is SQVTM and CDR2 is ANQGSEA in the germline V gene. As DNA, the CDR3 is TGCAGCGTCGACAGGGGAACCTTCGGCTACACCTTC. Residues: CSVDRGTFGYTF.

The rearrangement joins TRBV20-1 to TRBJ2-4; no clear D gene. V shed 2 bases and J shed 3 bases, with 17 bases lying between them. Per the germline V gene, CDR1 is DFQATT and CDR2 is SNEGSKA (reference sequence). CDR3 length equals 16 residues. As DNA, the CDR3 is TGCAGTGCTAGACTGCCCGACCTAATGGGCAAAAACATTCAGTACTTC. This codes for CSARLPDLMGKNIQYF.

The V call is TRBV11-2, the J call TRBJ1-4; perhaps TRBD1 as D (5 bases). From germline, CDR1 is SGHAT and CDR2 FQNNGV. Trimming removed 5 bases from V and 5 bases from J, with 15 bases in between. CDR3 size: 15 residues. CDR3 region: CASSPVGHGNEKLFF. The CDR3 coding sequence is TGTGCCAGCAGCCCGGTGGGGCACGGGAATGAAAAACTGTTTTTT.

The gene calls are TRBV12-3 or TRBV12-4 and TRBJ2-3; maybe TRBD2 (5 bases). Trimming pared 3 bases from V and 4 bases from J, leaving 11 bases between. The CDR3 consists of 14 residues. CDR3 region: CASSFRGTADTQYF. CDR3 coding DNA: TGTGCCAGCAGTTTTCGGGGAACAGCAGATACGCAGTATTTT.

The CDR3 region is CATSDLRTSGNTIYF. The DNA for the CDR3 is TGTGCCACCAGTGATTTGCGGACCTCTGGAAACACCATATATTTT. J is TRBJ1-3 and V is TRBV24-1; no clear D. The germline V gene encodes CDR1 KGHDR and CDR2 SFDVKD. The V end lost 0 bases, the J end lost 0 bases, and 5 bases lay between the germline ends. The CDR3 is made up of 15 amino acids.